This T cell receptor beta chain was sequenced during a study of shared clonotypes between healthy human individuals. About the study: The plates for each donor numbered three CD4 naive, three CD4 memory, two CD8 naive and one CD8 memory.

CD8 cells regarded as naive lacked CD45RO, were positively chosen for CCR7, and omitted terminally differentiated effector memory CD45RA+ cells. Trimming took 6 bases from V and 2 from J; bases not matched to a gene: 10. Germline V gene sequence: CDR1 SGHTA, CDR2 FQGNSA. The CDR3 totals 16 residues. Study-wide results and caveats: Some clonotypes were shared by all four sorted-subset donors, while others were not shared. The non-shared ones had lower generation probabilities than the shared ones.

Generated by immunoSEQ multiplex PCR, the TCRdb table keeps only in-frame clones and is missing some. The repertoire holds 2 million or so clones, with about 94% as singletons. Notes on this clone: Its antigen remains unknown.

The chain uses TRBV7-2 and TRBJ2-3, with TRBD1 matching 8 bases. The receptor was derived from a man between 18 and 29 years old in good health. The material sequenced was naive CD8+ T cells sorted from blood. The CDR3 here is CASRSTGGGTTDTQYF. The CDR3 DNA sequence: TGTGCCAGCAGATCTACAGGGGGTGGGACCACAGATACGCAGTATTTT.